This TCR beta chain was sequenced during a study of blood T cell repertoires in COVID-19. The overall study: COVID-19 samples from acute and convalescent phases originated in the United States, Italy and Spain.

V was trimmed by 0 bases and J by 3 bases, leaving 14 bases between them. Looked up from germline, CDR1 is LGHDT and CDR2 is YNNKEL (reference sequence). This CDR3 is 16 amino acids long. The method was immunoSEQ multiplex PCR; TCRdb's version includes in-frame clones alone and lacks a portion of them. The sample carries more than 350,000 clones, about 89% recorded once. The chain links TRBV3-1 (or the pseudogene TRBV3-2) to TRBJ2-5, with D tentatively TRBD2 (6 bases). Input material: peripheral blood. The sequence was collected from a woman between 25 and 40 years old with COVID-19, enrolled during active disease. CDR3 loop: CASSQDLIAVKETQYF. The CDR3 coding sequence is TGTGCCAGCAGCCAAGATCTAATAGCGGTGAAAGAGACCCAGTACTTC.